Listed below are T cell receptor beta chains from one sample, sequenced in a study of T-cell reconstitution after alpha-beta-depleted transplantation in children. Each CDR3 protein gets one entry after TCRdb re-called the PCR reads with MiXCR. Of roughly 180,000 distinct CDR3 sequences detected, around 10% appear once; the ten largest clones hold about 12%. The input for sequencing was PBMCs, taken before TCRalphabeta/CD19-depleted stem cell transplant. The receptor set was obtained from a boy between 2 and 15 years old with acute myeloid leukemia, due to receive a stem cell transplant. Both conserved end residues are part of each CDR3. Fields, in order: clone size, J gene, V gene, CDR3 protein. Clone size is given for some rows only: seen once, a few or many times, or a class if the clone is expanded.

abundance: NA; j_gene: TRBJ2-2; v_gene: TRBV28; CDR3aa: CASSPPRFEGRTGELFF
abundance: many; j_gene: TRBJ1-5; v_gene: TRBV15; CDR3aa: CATSTKQGTDQPQHF
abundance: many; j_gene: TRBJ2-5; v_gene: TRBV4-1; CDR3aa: CASSQASETQYF
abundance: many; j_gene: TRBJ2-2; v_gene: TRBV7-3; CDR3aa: CASSLSDLRGNTGELFF
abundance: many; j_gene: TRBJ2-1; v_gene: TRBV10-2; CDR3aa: CASSVGLAANNEQFF
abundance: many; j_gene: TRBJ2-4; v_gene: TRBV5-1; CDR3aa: CASSAGGVDKNIQYF
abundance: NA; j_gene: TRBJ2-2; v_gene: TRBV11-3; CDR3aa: CASSLGEDRGELFF
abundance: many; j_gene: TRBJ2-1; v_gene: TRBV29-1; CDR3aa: CSVRGQYNEQFF
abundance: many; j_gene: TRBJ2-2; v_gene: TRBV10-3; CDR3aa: CAISTSGNTGELFF
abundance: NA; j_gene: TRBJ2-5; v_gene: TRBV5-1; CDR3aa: CASSPPLVQAQLETQYF
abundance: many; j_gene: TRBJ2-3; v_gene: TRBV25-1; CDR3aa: CASISGTDTQYF
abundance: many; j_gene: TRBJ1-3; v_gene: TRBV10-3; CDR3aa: CAIKGGGVFSGNTIYF
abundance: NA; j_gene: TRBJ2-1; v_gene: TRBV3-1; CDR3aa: CASSQDWEQFF
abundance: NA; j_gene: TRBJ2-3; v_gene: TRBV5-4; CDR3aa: CASSSPSGGKASTDTQYF
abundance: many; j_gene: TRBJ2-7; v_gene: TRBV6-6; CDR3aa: CASSYGTGSELYF
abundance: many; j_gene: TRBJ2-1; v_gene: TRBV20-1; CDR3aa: CSARGTREQEEQFF
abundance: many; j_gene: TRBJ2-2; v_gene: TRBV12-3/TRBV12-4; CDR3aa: CASSLGPWGGELFF
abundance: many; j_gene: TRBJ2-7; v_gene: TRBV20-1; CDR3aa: CSVTSGYEQYF
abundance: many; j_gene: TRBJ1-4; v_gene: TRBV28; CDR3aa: CASSSGQGNEKLFF
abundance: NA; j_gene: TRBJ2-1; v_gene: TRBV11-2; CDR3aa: CASSPYGRSQYNEQFF
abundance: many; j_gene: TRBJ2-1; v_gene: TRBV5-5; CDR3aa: CASSLGTSPGNEQFF
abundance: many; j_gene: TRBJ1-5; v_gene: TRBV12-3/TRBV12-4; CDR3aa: CASQRNSNQPQHF
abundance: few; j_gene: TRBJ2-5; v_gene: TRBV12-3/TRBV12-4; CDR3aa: CASQPNGGQETQYF
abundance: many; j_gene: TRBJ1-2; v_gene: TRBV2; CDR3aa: CASKSFYGYTF
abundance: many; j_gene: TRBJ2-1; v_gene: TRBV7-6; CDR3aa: CASSLRAREQFF
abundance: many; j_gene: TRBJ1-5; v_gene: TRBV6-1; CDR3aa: CASSEATGGNQPQHF
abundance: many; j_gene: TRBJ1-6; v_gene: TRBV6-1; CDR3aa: CASSEGGRSPLHF
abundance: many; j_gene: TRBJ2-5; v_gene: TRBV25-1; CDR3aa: CASSAYQETQYF
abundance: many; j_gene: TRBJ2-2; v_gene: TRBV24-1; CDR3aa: CATSDPILAGRNTGELFF
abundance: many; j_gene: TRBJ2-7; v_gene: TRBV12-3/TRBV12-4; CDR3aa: CASSPGQWKVYEQYF
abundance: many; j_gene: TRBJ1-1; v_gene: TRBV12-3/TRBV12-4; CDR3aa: CASSQTGDDRTEAFF
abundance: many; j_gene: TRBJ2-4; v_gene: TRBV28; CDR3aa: CASSPGAAFVKNIQYF
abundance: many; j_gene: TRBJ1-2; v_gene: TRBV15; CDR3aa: CATSRGAVDGYTF
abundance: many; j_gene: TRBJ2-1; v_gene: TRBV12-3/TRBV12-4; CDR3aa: CASRPDPTSYNEQFF
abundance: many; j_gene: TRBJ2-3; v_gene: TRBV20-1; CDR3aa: CSARDPTDTQYF
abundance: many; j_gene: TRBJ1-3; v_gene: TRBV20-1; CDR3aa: CSATGPLRGNTIYF
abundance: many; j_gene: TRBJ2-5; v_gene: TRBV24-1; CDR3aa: CATSDGRDRVRETQYF
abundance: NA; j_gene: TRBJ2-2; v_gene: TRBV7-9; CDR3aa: CASSLSLWPGELFF
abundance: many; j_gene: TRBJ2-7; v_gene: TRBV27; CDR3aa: CASRRIQGAYEQYF
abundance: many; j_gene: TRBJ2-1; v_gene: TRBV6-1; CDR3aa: CATRGDIDNEQFF
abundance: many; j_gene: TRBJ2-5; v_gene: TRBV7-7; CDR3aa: CASSAQQGLQETQYF
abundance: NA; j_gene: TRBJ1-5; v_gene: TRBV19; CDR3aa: CASSIFGGLGQPQHF
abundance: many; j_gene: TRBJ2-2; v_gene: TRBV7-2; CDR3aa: CASSFPLAGANTGELFF
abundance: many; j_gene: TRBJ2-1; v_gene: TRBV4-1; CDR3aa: CASSQGAPRESYNEQFF
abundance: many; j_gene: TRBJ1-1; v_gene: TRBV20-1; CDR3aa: CSARRGGGNTEAFF
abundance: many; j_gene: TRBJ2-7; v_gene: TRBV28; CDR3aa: CASCQVPYEQYF
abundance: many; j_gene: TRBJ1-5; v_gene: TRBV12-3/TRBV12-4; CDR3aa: CASSQPRQGLDQPQHF
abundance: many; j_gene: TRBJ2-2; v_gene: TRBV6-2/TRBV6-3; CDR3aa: CASSHGGRPPSGELFF